Following are 19 T cell receptor beta chains from one sample sequenced in a study of cytomegalovirus exposure and HLA in healthy donors. The PCR made use of 60 Vbeta and 13 Jbeta primers. The repertoire was sequenced with immunoSEQ multiplex PCR; TCRdb's copy has only in-frame clones and lacks some. The data show under 150,000 clones, with roughly 80% seen just once and more than 3% held by the top ten. The specimen was PBMCs. The receptors here all came from a young man in good health and CMV-seronegative.

CDR3 sequence (DNA): TGCGCCAGCAGCTTGGATTCAGGGGGCCACACTGAAGCTTTCTTT. This sequence encodes CASSLDSGGHTEAFF. V usage is TRBV5-1 and J usage is TRBJ1-1; 8 bases fit TRBD1. CDR1 is SGHRS, CDR2 YFSETQ, per germline. This CDR3 has 15 residues. The ends lost 0 bases at V and 3 bases at J; junction bases unmatched: 4.

V usage is TRBV15 and J usage is TRBJ2-5, with D perhaps TRBD2 (6 bases). The DNA matches TRBJ2-7 better at its end, which makes the J call doubtful. Germline CDR1 and CDR2: LNHNV and YYDKDF (reference sequence). This CDR3 contains 13 residues. CDR3 DNA sequence: TGTGCCACCAGCAGCGGGAGTTATTACGAGCAGTACTTC. Amino acid sequence: CATSSGSYYEQYF.

The chain has TRBV19 and TRBJ2-5; 7 positions agree with TRBD1. CDR3 length: 13 residues. The trim removed 6 bases at V and 2 bases at J, leaving 3 bases unmatched. Germline lookup yields CDR1 LNHDA and CDR2 SQIVND (reference sequence). CDR3 DNA sequence: TGTGCCAGTAGGGGGACAGCGCAAGAGACCCAGTACTTC. As protein: CASRGTAQETQYF.

This clone came up a few times. This sequence joins TRBV28 and TRBJ2-7, with D perhaps matching TRBD2 (7 bases). There are 13 residues in the CDR3. Germline CDR1 is MDHEN and CDR2 is SYDVKM. V was clipped by 11 bases and J by 6 bases, with 20 bases between them. The CDR3 nucleotides are TGTGCCTCAACGTGGGGGGGCGGGTTCGAGCAGTACTTC. This codes for CASTWGGGFEQYF.

The chain combines TRBV6-6 with TRBJ2-7; 9 nucleotides match TRBD1. This CDR3 contains 14 residues. The germline V gene has CDR1 MNHNY and CDR2 SVGAGI (reference sequence). The ends lost 5 bases at V and 1 base at J; junction bases unmatched: 3. CDR3 in DNA: TGTGCCAGCAGTGGCGGACAGGGGTCCTACGAGCAGTACTTC. This encodes CASSGGQGSYEQYF.

The chain has TRBV4-2 and TRBJ1-1, with 10 bases lining up with TRBD1. CDR1 and CDR2 from the germline V gene are LGHNA and YNFKEQ. J gave up 3 bases and V 0 bases, and 4 bases lay outside the gene matches. This CDR3 is 16 amino acids long. The chain's CDR3 is CASSQDGTGVDTEAFF. As DNA, the CDR3 is TGTGCCAGCAGCCAAGATGGGACAGGGGTGGACACTGAAGCTTTCTTT.

This clone has only one observation. J is TRBJ1-1 and V is TRBV20-1; no clear D gene. Germline CDR1 is DFQATT and CDR2 is SNEGSKA (reference sequence). Trimming took off 7 bases at V and 7 bases at J, with 13 bases between the two ends. CDR3 size: 11 residues. The CDR3 spells CSVTRIYEAFF. The CDR3 DNA is TGCAGTGTCACCAGGATCTATGAAGCTTTCTTT.

The rearrangement uses TRBV7-2 and TRBJ2-5, with a possible D match to TRBD2 (5 bases). The germline V gene encodes CDR1 SGHTA and CDR2 FQGNSA. The V end was cut by 5 bases, the J end by 11 bases, with 12 bases between. The CDR3 loop spans 11 amino acids. The CDR3 is CASSRREIQYF. The CDR3 bases are TGTGCCAGCAGCCGACGGGAAATTCAGTACTTC.

CDR3 region: CASSPGLGYEQYF. CDR3 DNA: TGTGCCAGCAGCCCCGGACTCGGCTACGAGCAGTACTTC. V usage is TRBV7-3 and J usage is TRBJ2-7; tentative D call: TRBD2 (5 bases). This CDR3 spans 13 amino acids. CDR1 and CDR2 (germline): SGHTA, FQGTGA. Trimming removed 5 bases from V and 3 bases from J, with 11 bases in between. Based on the CDR3 plus reference TRBV7-3 and TRBJ2-7, the full variable domain is GAGVSQTPSNKVTEKGKYVELRCDPISGHTALYWYRQSLGQGPEFLIYFQGTGAADDSGLPNDRFFAVRPEGSVSTLKIQRTERGDSAVYLCASSPGLGYEQYFGPGTRLTVT.

The rearrangement links TRBV5-1 to TRBJ1-1; D uncertain. The CDR3 spans 15 residues. V shed 4 bases and J shed 5 bases, with 18 bases lying between them. Germline V lookup: CDR1 SGHRS, CDR2 YFSETQ. The CDR3 loop reads CASSIGPGDGTEAFF. DNA of the CDR3: TGCGCCAGCAGCATTGGGCCCGGGGATGGAACTGAAGCTTTCTTT.

The chain couples TRBV6-5 to TRBJ2-5; 7 bases match TRBD2. CDR1 is MNHEY and CDR2 is SVGAGI in the germline V gene. V gave up 0 bases and J gave up 1 base; unmatched junction bases: 2. The CDR3 runs to 15 residues. The CDR3 region is CASSYSPGGQETQYF. CDR3 DNA: TGTGCCAGCAGTTACTCCCCGGGGGGCCAAGAGACCCAGTACTTC.

The V and J genes are TRBV10-1 and TRBJ1-5; D remains ambiguous. Trimming removed 5 bases at V and 3 bases at J, with 14 bases between. CDR3 size: 15 residues. Germline V lookup: CDR1 WNHNN, CDR2 SYGVQD (reference sequence). This CDR3 reads CASSRGHRLNQPQHF. The CDR3 nucleotides are TGCGCCAGCAGTCGGGGTCACAGACTCAATCAGCCCCAGCATTTT.

The V and J genes are TRBV7-9 and TRBJ1-2, with D uncertain. CDR1 is SEHNR, CDR2 FQNEAQ, per germline (reference sequence). The ends were cut back, 3 bases at V and 9 bases at J, with 8 bases in the middle. This CDR3 has 11 residues. The CDR3 DNA reads TGTGCCAGCAGCTTTTCCACACGCTACACCTTC. Encoded protein: CASSFSTRYTF.

This clone came up a few times. The chain couples TRBV5-4 to TRBJ2-5; maybe TRBD2 (6 bases). The ends were cut back, 5 bases at V and 5 bases at J, with 16 bases in the middle. The germline gives CDR1 SGHNT, CDR2 YYREEE (reference sequence). CDR3 length: 14 amino acids. In nucleotides, the CDR3 is TGTGCCAGCAGTCGGGACTCGAGGGACGAGACCCAGTACTTC. Translating gives CASSRDSRDETQYF.

The chain uses TRBV19 and TRBJ2-5; 10 nucleotides match TRBD2. Germline CDR1 reads LNHDA; CDR2 reads SQIVND (reference sequence). The CDR3 extends over 15 amino acids. V lost 2 bases to trimming and J lost 1 base; unmatched junction nucleotides: 1. CDR3 bases: TGTGCCAGTAGTATATTAGCGGGAGGCCAAGAGACCCAGTACTTC. It encodes CASSILAGGQETQYF.

This clone appeared a few times. CDR3 loop: CASSMTLDGGGRFPYEQYF. The CDR3 region has the DNA TGTGCCAGCAGCATGACTTTAGATGGGGGGGGCAGGTTTCCCTACGAGCAGTACTTC. This rearrangement joins TRBV7-9 to TRBJ2-7; D is perhaps TRBD2 (7 bases). V gave up 5 bases and J gave up 2 bases, with 28 bases separating them. The germline V gene has CDR1 SEHNR and CDR2 FQNEAQ (reference sequence). This CDR3 is built from 19 residues.

The rearrangement links TRBV27 to TRBJ1-6; D possibly corresponds to TRBD1 (5 bases). V was clipped by 8 bases and J by 6 bases, with 14 bases between them. Germline loops: CDR1 MNHEY, CDR2 SMNVEV (reference sequence). The CDR3 spans 14 residues. The CDR3 sequence is CASGTGGGNSPLHF. DNA for the CDR3: TGTGCCAGCGGTACTGGGGGGGGTAATTCACCCCTCCACTTT.

V usage is TRBV11-2 and J usage is TRBJ1-2; D remains unclear. Germline V lookup: CDR1 SGHAT, CDR2 FQNNGV. The V and J ends lost 5 bases and 4 bases respectively, with 11 bases between them. The length of the CDR3 is 13 residues. CDR3 sequence: CASSLGTGYGYTF. The DNA of the CDR3 is TGTGCCAGCAGCCTAGGAACGGGCTATGGCTACACCTTC.

This chain connects TRBV19 to TRBJ1-5; 7 nucleotides agree with TRBD1. This CDR3 contains 15 residues. Germline-derived CDR1 and CDR2 are LNHDA and SQIVND (reference sequence). The ends lost 6 bases at V and 4 bases at J; junction bases unmatched: 9. Written as DNA, the CDR3 is TGTGCCAGTAGGATGATCCGGGACAGTAATCAGCCCCAGCATTTT. It yields the protein CASRMIRDSNQPQHF.